This record covers a single T cell receptor (beta chain). Antigen: not known. This entry comes from a study of radiotherapy plus CTLA-4 blockade in lung cancer. Whole-study results and caveats: In blood, after radiotherapy plus ipilimumab, tumor-derived TCR clones expanded.

This CDR3 is 17 amino acids long. Losses at the gene ends were 5 bases for V and 0 bases for J; bases not matched to a gene: 6. Germline lookup yields CDR1 ENHRY and CDR2 SYGVKD. The table came from immunoSEQ multiplex PCR; TCRdb's copy has only in-frame clones and leaves some out. The sample lists 70,000 to 85,000 clones, roughly 74% occurring once. The sequencing used peripheral blood, collected from a patient treated with radiotherapy plus ipilimumab. The chain is built from TRBV10-3 and TRBJ2-7, with 14 bases lining up with TRBD2. This clonotype was obtained from a human donor with non-small cell lung cancer whose response to radiotherapy plus ipilimumab could not be evaluated. For the CDR3, the DNA is TGTGCCATCAGTAAACAAGGGACTAGCGGGAGCTCCTACGAGCAGTACTTC. Protein sequence: CAISKQGTSGSSYEQYF.